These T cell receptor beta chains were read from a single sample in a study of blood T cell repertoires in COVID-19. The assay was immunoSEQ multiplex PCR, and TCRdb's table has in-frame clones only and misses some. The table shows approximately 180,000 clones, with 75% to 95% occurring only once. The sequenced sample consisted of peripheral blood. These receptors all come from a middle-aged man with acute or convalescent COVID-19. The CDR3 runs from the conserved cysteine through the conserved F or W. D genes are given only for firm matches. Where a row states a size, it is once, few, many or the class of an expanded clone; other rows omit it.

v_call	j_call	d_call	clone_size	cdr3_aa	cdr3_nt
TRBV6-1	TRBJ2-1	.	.	CASSEAGLDSYNEQFF	TGTGCCAGCAGTGAAGCTGGACTGGACTCCTACAATGAGCAGTTCTTC
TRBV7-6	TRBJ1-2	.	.	CASSKLAGGGNYGYTF	TGTGCCAGCAGCAAACTCGCGGGAGGAGGCAACTATGGCTACACCTTC
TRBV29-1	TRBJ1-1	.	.	CSVASGVRTEAFF	TGCAGCGTTGCTTCGGGGGTACGGACTGAAGCTTTCTTT
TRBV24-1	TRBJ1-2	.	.	CATSAASQENYGYTF	TGTGCCACCAGTGCCGCCTCCCAGGAAAACTATGGCTACACCTTC
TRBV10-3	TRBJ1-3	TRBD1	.	CAISNGQDSGNTIYF	TGTGCCATCAGCAACGGACAGGACTCTGGAAACACCATATATTTT
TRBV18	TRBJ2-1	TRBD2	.	CASSPGWGGDYIEQFF	TGTGCCAGCTCACCTGGTTGGGGCGGGGACTACATAGAGCAGTTCTTC
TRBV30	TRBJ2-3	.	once	CAWSRTGWDTQYF	TGTGCCTGGAGTAGGACGGGGTGGGATACGCAGTATTTT
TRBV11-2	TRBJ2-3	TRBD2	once	CASSLGLHTDTQYF	TGTGCCAGCAGCTTGGGACTACACACAGATACGCAGTATTTT
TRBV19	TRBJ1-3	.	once	CASSTYRDNSGNTIYF	TGTGCCAGTAGTACCTACCGGGACAACTCTGGAAACACCATATATTTT
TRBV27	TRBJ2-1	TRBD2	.	CASSLVAGNYNEQFF	TGTGCCAGCAGTTTAGTAGCGGGTAATTACAATGAGCAGTTCTTC
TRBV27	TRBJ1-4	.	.	CASKFEGSGEKLFF	TGTGCCAGCAAATTCGAGGGATCGGGGGAAAAACTGTTTTTT
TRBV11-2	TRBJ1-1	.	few	CASSLGQVLRDTEAFF	TGTGCCAGCAGCTTAGGACAGGTTTTACGAGACACTGAAGCTTTCTTT
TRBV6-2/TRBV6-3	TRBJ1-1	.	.	CASSYSGGGTEAFF	TGTGCCAGCAGTTACTCGGGGGGGGGCACTGAAGCTTTCTTT
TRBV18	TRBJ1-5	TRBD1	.	CASSPGTVGQPQHF	TGTGCCAGCTCACCGGGGACAGTAGGTCAGCCCCAGCATTTT
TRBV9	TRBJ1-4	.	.	CASSVGTAGANEKLFF	TGTGCCAGCAGCGTAGGGACAGCTGGGGCTAATGAAAAACTGTTTTTT
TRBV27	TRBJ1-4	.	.	CASSSSGVREKLFF	TGTGCCAGCAGTTCCTCAGGGGTCAGGGAAAAACTGTTTTTT
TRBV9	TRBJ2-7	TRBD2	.	CASSVEGDSPLAGEVDEQYF	TGTGCCAGCAGCGTAGAGGGGGACAGCCCCCTAGCGGGAGAAGTTGACGAGCAGTACTTC
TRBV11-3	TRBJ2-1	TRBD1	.	CASSLEAGTGRNEQFF	TGTGCCAGCAGCTTAGAAGCCGGGACAGGGAGAAATGAGCAGTTCTTC
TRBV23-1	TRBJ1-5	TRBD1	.	CASRRTGGKQPQHF	TGCGCCAGCAGGAGGACAGGGGGTAAGCAGCCCCAGCATTTT
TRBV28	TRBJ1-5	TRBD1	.	CASSSQGAGNQPQHF	TGTGCCAGCAGTTCTCAGGGGGCAGGGAATCAGCCCCAGCATTTT
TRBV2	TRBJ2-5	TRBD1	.	CASKLGQGQETQYF	TGTGCCAGTAAATTAGGACAGGGCCAAGAGACCCAGTACTTC
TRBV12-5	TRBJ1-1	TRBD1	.	CASGFNTLNRTGGTEAFF	TGTGCTAGTGGTTTCAACACGCTAAATCGGACAGGGGGCACTGAAGCTTTCTTT
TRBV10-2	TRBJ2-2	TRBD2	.	CASRTGTSGTGELFF	TGCGCCAGCAGAACCGGGACTAGCGGGACCGGGGAGCTGTTTTTT
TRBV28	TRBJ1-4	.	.	CASRAGSTNEKLFF	TGTGCCAGCAGGGCAGGGTCCACTAATGAAAAACTGTTTTTT
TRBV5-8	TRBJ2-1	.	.	CASSLDRVYEQFF	TGTGCCAGCAGCTTGGACAGGGTCTATGAGCAGTTCTTC
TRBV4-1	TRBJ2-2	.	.	CASSPTSTGELFF	TGCGCCAGCAGCCCGACTAGCACCGGGGAGCTGTTTTTT
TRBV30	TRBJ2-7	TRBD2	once	CAWSGLSGSYEQYF	TGTGCCTGGAGTGGCCTTAGCGGGAGTTACGAGCAGTACTTC
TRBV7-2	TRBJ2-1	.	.	CASSTIAESYNEQFF	TGTGCCAGCAGTACCATAGCGGAGAGTTACAATGAGCAGTTCTTC
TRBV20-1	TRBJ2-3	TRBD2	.	CSASKLSGTSGAGTQYF	TGCAGTGCTAGTAAGCTTTCTGGGACTAGCGGGGCTGGTACGCAGTATTTT
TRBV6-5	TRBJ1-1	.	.	CASSYSITLRTEAFF	TGTGCCAGCAGTTACTCGATAACCCTTCGGACTGAAGCTTTCTTT